One sample yielded the 25 T cell receptor beta chains listed below, sequenced in a study of T cells in Graves' hyperthyroidism and ophthalmopathy (dated by TCRdb to about 2019). Libraries were prepared through multiplex PCR. Sequencing instrument: Illumina HiSeq 2000. TCR beta CDR3 regions were amplified from RNA transcripts. The first round of RT-PCR for the TCR CDR3 was performed with the HTBI primer set and the Qiagen OneStep RT-PCR kit. The public sequencing data were trimmed at Q25 with fastp and processed into clonotypes with MiXCR by TCRdb, which kept only in-frame beta chains. One record per CDR3 amino acid sequence lists the most common genes and DNA. The sample table records approximately 360,000 distinct CDR3 sequences; about 25% of these occur just once. Of the sample, less than 85% falls within the top ten clones. The sequencing input was blood. Receptors originate from a middle-aged man with Graves' hyperthyroidism.

Concerning this clonotype itself: A much more abundant neighbour one base away suggests this may be a read error. The V and J genes are TRBV12-3 or TRBV12-4 and TRBJ2-3, with 9 nucleotides matching TRBD1. The CDR3 has 16 amino acids. Unmatched junction bases numbered 5, after V lost 4 bases and J lost 0 bases. CDR3 sequence: CASSSSGTGSTDTQYF. DNA of the CDR3: TGTGCCAGCAGTTCCTCCGGGACAGGGAGCACAGATACGCAGTATTTT.

This clonotype has more than one count but fewer than ten. The chain combines TRBV12-3 or TRBV12-4 with TRBJ1-2; 7 positions agree with TRBD1. The CDR3 has 16 amino acids. V trimming: 2 bases; J trimming: 4 bases; junction bases outside the gene matches: 10. Here the CDR3 DNA reads TGTGCCAGCAGTTTACGAGGCGGCAGGGGGGTCTATGGCTACACCTTC. Protein sequence: CASSLRGGRGVYGYTF.

Only a few counts were recorded for this clonotype. The rearrangement joins TRBV3-1 to TRBJ1-2, with D hard to call. The CDR3 runs to 14 residues. Trimming took 4 bases from V and 2 from J, leaving 11 bases between them. CDR1 LGHDT and CDR2 YNNKEL come from the germline V gene (reference sequence). The CDR3 DNA reads TGTGCCAGCAGCCCCCGGAGTCTAAACTATGGCTACACCTTC. Translated, it gives CASSPRSLNYGYTF.

The rearrangement uses TRBV6-5 and TRBJ1-4; the D gene is possibly TRBD1 (5 bases). The germline gives CDR1 MNHEY, CDR2 SVGAGI. This CDR3 has 15 residues. Trimming took 2 bases from V and 6 from J, leaving 13 bases between them. For the CDR3, the DNA is TGTGCCAGCAGTTACCTCAGGGCCGGAGATGAAAAACTGTTTTTT. It codes for CASSYLRAGDEKLFF.

This clonotype has a handful of counts. V gene TRBV19 combines with J gene TRBJ1-1, with TRBD1 as a possible D gene (5 bases). V dropped 7 bases and J dropped 1 base, with 10 bases sitting between them. The CDR3 has 13 amino acids. The V gene's germline CDR1 is LNHDA and CDR2 SQIVND (reference sequence). This CDR3 is CASNGGANTEAFF. DNA of the CDR3: TGTGCCAGTAACGGAGGGGCGAACACTGAAGCTTTCTTT.

This clonotype showed up many times. This CDR3 is CASSLDGPDNEQFF. DNA for the CDR3: TGTGCCAGCAGCTTAGACGGGCCTGACAATGAGCAGTTCTTC. The chain has TRBV11-2 and TRBJ2-1; no clear D. The CDR3 loop spans 14 amino acids. V shed 0 bases and J shed 5 bases, with 8 bases lying between them. Germline assignment: CDR1 SGHAT and CDR2 FQNNGV.

Only a few counts were recorded for this clonotype. The junction shows a germline mismatch at one end, possibly a read error. The chain couples TRBV7-7 to TRBJ2-5, with D perhaps matching TRBD1 (5 bases). The germline gives CDR1 SSHAT, CDR2 FNYEAQ (reference sequence). This CDR3 has 13 residues. The CDR3 protein is CASSLDSAETQYF. DNA for the CDR3: TGTGCTAGCAGCCTAGACAGTGCAGAGACCCAGTACTTC.

This clonotype was detected many times. CDR3 amino acids: CASSPGAAEAFF. Here the CDR3 DNA reads TGTGCCAGCTCACCAGGGGCCGCTGAAGCTTTCTTT. The rearrangement uses TRBV12-3 or TRBV12-4 and TRBJ1-1; tentative D call: TRBD1 (6 bases). Trimming took 8 bases from V and 6 from J, leaving 13 bases between them. The CDR3 length is 12 residues.

The DNA of the CDR3 is TGCAGTGCCCCCCACTTGTCCGGGACGGGCACTTCCTACGAGCAGTACTTC. Protein: CSAPHLSGTGTSYEQYF. The chain joins TRBV20-1 to TRBJ2-7; either TRBD1 or TRBD2 may supply D (5 bases each). The CDR3 totals 17 residues. The V end was cut by 6 bases, the J end by 1 base, with 25 bases between. From germline, CDR1 is DFQATT and CDR2 SNEGSKA (reference sequence).

This clonotype was counted ten times or more. J is TRBJ2-2 and V is TRBV11-2, with 8 positions matching TRBD2. The CDR3 covers 16 residues. Germline CDR1 reads SGHAT; CDR2 reads FQNNGV. Trimming cost V 1 base and J 3 bases; bases outside gene matches: 4. The CDR3 DNA is TGTGCCAGCAGCTTAGGATGGCGGGGGGACACCGGGGAGCTGTTTTTT. Amino acid sequence: CASSLGWRGDTGELFF.

This clonotype turned up a few times. The chain has TRBV3-1 and TRBJ1-3; no clear D. V dropped 0 bases and J dropped 4 bases, with 10 bases sitting between them. Germline V gene sequence: CDR1 LGHDT, CDR2 YNNKEL (reference sequence). The length of the CDR3 is 15 residues. CDR3 protein: CASSQDDRQGNTIYF. CDR3 nucleotide sequence: TGTGCCAGCAGCCAAGATGATCGCCAAGGAAACACCATATATTTT.

V gene TRBV30 combines with J gene TRBJ2-3; 12 positions match TRBD2. The CDR3 extends over 14 amino acids. The V gene's germline CDR1 is GTSNPN and CDR2 SVGIG (reference sequence). Unmatched junction bases numbered 8, after V lost 8 bases and J lost 5 bases. CDR3 sequence (DNA): TGTGCCGGTAGACTAGCGGGAGAAATAGATACGCAGTATTTT. Amino acids: CAGRLAGEIDTQYF.

The table lists this clonotype with a few counts. V and J are TRBV3-1 and TRBJ2-6; D not resolved. Trimming removed 4 bases at V and 1 base at J, with 17 bases between. Germline CDR1 LGHDT, CDR2 YNNKEL (reference sequence). The CDR3 length is 18 residues. CDR3 sequence: CASSLLVGSVSGANVLTF. CDR3 nucleotide sequence: TGTGCCAGCAGCCTTCTGGTTGGCTCGGTTTCTGGGGCCAACGTCCTGACTTTC.

The CDR3 DNA reads as TGTGCCACCAGTGATTCTGCAGGGGTAAACACCGGGGAGCTGTTTTTT. This codes for CATSDSAGVNTGELFF. The chain combines TRBV24-1 with TRBJ2-2, with D perhaps matching TRBD1 (6 bases). Germline assignment: CDR1 KGHDR and CDR2 SFDVKD. There are 16 residues in the CDR3. V lost 2 bases and J 2 bases, leaving 11 bases between the germline ends.

This clonotype was picked up a small number of times. V is TRBV11-3 and J is TRBJ2-1; TRBD2 aligns across 10 bases. The CDR3 has 15 residues. V shed 5 bases and J 3 bases; nucleotides not matched to a gene: 4. The germline V gene encodes CDR1 SGHNT and CDR2 YENEEA. The CDR3 nucleotides are TGTGCCAGCAGCGCTAGCGGGAGTTACTACAATGAGCAGTTCTTC. Translated: CASSASGSYYNEQFF. Drawing the rest from reference TRBV11-3 and TRBJ2-1, the complete variable domain is EAGVVQSPRYKIIEKKQPVAFWCNPISGHNTLYWYLQNLGQGPELLIRYENEEAVDDSQLPKDRFSAERLKGVDSTLKIQPAELGDSAVYLCASSASGSYYNEQFFGPGTRLTVL.

This chain uses TRBV7-9 with TRBJ1-2, with TRBD1 identical over 7 bases. The CDR3 extends over 14 amino acids. Germline V CDR1 and CDR2: SEHNR, FQNEAQ (reference sequence). The V gene end was trimmed by 4 bases and the J gene end by 8 bases; junction bases not matched to a gene: 10. CDR3 DNA: TGTGCCAGCAGCTCCCAGACAGGGTCCCGCGGCTACACCTTC. Residues: CASSSQTGSRGYTF. Filled out from reference TRBV7-9 and TRBJ1-2, the complete variable domain reads DTGVSQNPRHKITKRGQNVTFRCDPISEHNRLYWYRQTLGQGPEFLTYFQNEAQLEKSRLLSDRFSAERPKGSFSTLEIQRTEQGDSAMYLCASSSQTGSRGYTFGSGTRLTVV.

This sequence joins TRBV24-1 and TRBJ2-1; 7 nucleotides agree with TRBD2. Germline lookup yields CDR1 KGHDR and CDR2 SFDVKD. The CDR3 is 12 residues long. Trimming took 12 bases from V and 5 from J; bases not matched to a gene: 6. CDR3 nucleotide sequence: TGTGCCGCATCTAGCGGTAACAATGAGCAGTTCTTC. Protein product: CAASSGNNEQFF.

This clonotype was seen more than once but under ten times. V gene TRBV11-3 combines with J gene TRBJ1-2; TRBD1 matches 7 bases. Germline assignment: CDR1 SGHNT and CDR2 YENEEA. J was trimmed by 6 bases and V by 5 bases; bases with no gene match: 6. The CDR3 runs to 13 residues. This CDR3 reads CASSIVGGDGYTF. CDR3 DNA sequence: TGTGCCAGCAGCATTGTAGGGGGCGATGGCTACACCTTC.

Comments on this clonotype: This may arise from a read error, as a much more abundant clone is one base away. The rearrangement uses TRBV12-3 or TRBV12-4 and TRBJ2-1, with D possibly TRBD2 on 6 matching bases. Trimming stripped 3 bases from V and 10 bases from J, with 16 bases between. This CDR3 comprises 14 residues. Here the CDR3 reads CASSFRDFSYEQFF. DNA of the CDR3: TGTGCCAGCAGTTTTAGGGACTTCAGCTACGAGCAGTTCTTC.

This clonotype was recorded a few times. The chain uses TRBV24-1 and TRBJ2-1, with D unclear. CDR3 size: 13 residues. V lost 8 bases to trimming and J lost 3 bases, with 10 bases between them. Per germline, CDR1 KGHDR and CDR2 SFDVKD. The CDR3 here is CATTSPNYNEQFF. The CDR3 region has the DNA TGTGCCACCACGTCGCCAAACTACAATGAGCAGTTCTTC.

This clonotype was counted at least ten times. This chain uses TRBV11-2 with TRBJ2-7; 11 bases align to TRBD2. This CDR3 has 16 amino acids. Germline values: CDR1 SGHAT, CDR2 FQNNGV. The J segment lost 6 bases and the V segment lost 5 bases, leaving 12 bases of the junction unmatched. The CDR3 DNA sequence: TGTGCCAGCAGCGGAGGCCTAGCGGGAGGTTCGGGCGAGCAGTACTTC. This sequence encodes CASSGGLAGGSGEQYF.

The gene calls are TRBV10-3 and TRBJ2-5; tentative D call: TRBD1 (5 bases). The CDR3 contains 15 residues. V dropped 3 bases and J dropped 3 bases, with 14 bases sitting between them. The V gene's germline CDR1 is ENHRY and CDR2 SYGVKD. The CDR3 spells CAISDLTVEKETQYF. Written as DNA, the CDR3 is TGTGCCATCAGTGACCTGACAGTAGAAAAAGAGACCCAGTACTTC.

The genes are TRBV13 and TRBJ2-2; 7 nucleotides line up with TRBD2. Germline V lookup: CDR1 PRHDT, CDR2 FYEKMQ (reference sequence). The CDR3 has 17 residues. J gave up 1 base and V 2 bases, and 7 bases lay outside the gene matches. Here the CDR3 reads CASSLMYPSGNTGELFF. CDR3 sequence (DNA): TGTGCCAGCAGCTTAATGTACCCTAGCGGGAACACCGGGGAGCTGTTTTTT. Variable domain in full (rest from reference TRBV13 and TRBJ2-2): AAGVIQSPRHLIKEKRETATLKCYPIPRHDTVYWYQQGPGQDPQFLISFYEKMQSDKGSIPDRFSAQQFSDYHSELNMSSLELGDSALYFCASSLMYPSGNTGELFFGEGSRLTVL.

This sequence joins TRBV6-1 and TRBJ2-7, with 10 bases aligning to TRBD1. Trimming at V came to 5 bases and at J to 7 bases, leaving 8 bases not matched to a gene. The CDR3 is made up of 14 amino acids. Germline V gene lookup returns CDR1 MNHNS and CDR2 SASEGT. DNA of the CDR3: TGTGCCAGCAGTCCACGACAGGGGGCGAGGGAGCAGTACTTC. Its translation: CASSPRQGAREQYF.

This clonotype was found many times. The chain uses TRBV6-1 and TRBJ2-1; maybe TRBD2 (6 bases). This CDR3 is 17 amino acids long. Germline CDR1 reads MNHNS; CDR2 reads SASEGT. Trimming took 2 bases from V and 12 from J, leaving 26 bases between them. CDR3 nucleotides: TGTGCCAGCAGTGAAATACGTGGCGGGATCGCCTTTTCGTGGCAGTTCTTC. It is translated as CASSEIRGGIAFSWQFF.